This record covers a single T cell receptor (beta chain). This sample's TCRbeta library carried unique molecular identifier barcodes. TCRdb reprocessed the PCR reads via MiXCR and lists one record per CDR3 protein. The sample holds a few hundred thousand distinct CDR3 sequences, 12% seen once. After removal of 6 bases from V and 6 bases from J, the junction contained 1 base not matched to a gene. The germline CDR1 and CDR2 sequences are SGHNT and YYREEE (reference sequence). This CDR3 has 12 residues. These data are taken from a study of T-cell reconstitution after alpha-beta-depleted transplantation in children.

The chain combines TRBV5-4 with TRBJ2-1; the match to TRBD1 covers 9 bases. The clonotype originates from a human donor who donated a stem cell graft to a child with combined immunodeficiency. Sequencing used PBMCs from the stem cell graft donor, obtained from the stem cell graft. The CDR3 sequence: CASTDRGNEQFF. In DNA, the CDR3 is TGTGCCAGCACGGACAGGGGCAATGAGCAGTTCTTC. The full variable domain, with the rest looked up from reference TRBV5-4 and TRBJ2-1, is ETGVTQSPTHLIKTRGQQVTLRCSSQSGHNTVSWYQQALGQGPQFIFQYYREEENGRGNFPPRFSGLQFPNYSSELNVNALELDDSALYLCASTDRGNEQFFGPGTRLTVL.